This entry concerns a single TCR beta chain. The data stem from a study of blood T cell repertoires in COVID-19. Trimming pared 3 bases from V and 0 bases from J, leaving 11 bases between. The CDR3 consists of 16 residues. CDR1 is MDHEN and CDR2 is SYDVKM in the germline V gene. Profiled with immunoSEQ multiplex PCR; TCRdb holds only in-frame clones, not every one. The profile shows more than 80,000 clones, more than 60% of them singletons. The chain links TRBV28 to TRBJ2-2; weak D call: TRBD1 (6 bases). The sequencing input was peripheral blood. The receptor comes from a woman at least 80 years old with active or convalescent COVID-19. The CDR3 DNA reads TGTGCCAGCAGTTTGTTGGGGGACACGAACACCGGGGAGCTGTTTTTT. This encodes CASSLLGDTNTGELFF.